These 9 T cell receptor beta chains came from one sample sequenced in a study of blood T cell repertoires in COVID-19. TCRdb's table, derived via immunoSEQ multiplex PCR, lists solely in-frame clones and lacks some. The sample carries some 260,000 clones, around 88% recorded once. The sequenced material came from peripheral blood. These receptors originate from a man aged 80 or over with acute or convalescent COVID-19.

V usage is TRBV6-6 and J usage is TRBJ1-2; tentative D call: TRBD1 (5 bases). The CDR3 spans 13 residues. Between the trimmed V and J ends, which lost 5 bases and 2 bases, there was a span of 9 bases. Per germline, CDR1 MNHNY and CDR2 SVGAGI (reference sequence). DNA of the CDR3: TGTGCCAGCAGTCGACAGATAAACTATGGCTACACCTTC. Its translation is CASSRQINYGYTF.

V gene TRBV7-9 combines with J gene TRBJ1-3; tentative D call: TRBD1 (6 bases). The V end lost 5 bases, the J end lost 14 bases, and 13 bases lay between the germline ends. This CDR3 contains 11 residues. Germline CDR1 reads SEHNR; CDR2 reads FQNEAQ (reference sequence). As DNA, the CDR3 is TGTGCCAGCAGCCCGAGGACAGACCTATATTTT. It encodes CASSPRTDLYF.

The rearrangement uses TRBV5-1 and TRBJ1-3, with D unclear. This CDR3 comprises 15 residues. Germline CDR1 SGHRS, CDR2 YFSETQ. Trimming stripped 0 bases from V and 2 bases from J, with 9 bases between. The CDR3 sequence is CASSLDGVPGNTIYF. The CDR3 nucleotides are TGCGCCAGCAGCTTGGACGGGGTACCTGGAAACACCATATATTTT. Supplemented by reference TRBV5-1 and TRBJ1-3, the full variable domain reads KAGVTQTPRYLIKTRGQQVTLSCSPISGHRSVSWYQQTPGQGLQFLFEYFSETQRNKGNFPGRFSGRQFSNSRSEMNVSTLELGDSALYLCASSLDGVPGNTIYFGEGSWLTVV.

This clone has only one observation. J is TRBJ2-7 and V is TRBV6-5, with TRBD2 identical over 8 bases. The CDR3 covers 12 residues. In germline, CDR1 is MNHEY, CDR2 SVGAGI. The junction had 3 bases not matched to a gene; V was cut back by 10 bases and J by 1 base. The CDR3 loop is CATGRGSYEQYF. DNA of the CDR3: TGTGCCACCGGGAGGGGATCCTACGAGCAGTACTTC.

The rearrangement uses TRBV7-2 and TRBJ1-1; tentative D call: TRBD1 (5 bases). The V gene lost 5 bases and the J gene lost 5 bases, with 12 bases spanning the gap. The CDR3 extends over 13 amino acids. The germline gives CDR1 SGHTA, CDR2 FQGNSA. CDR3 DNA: TGTGCCAGCAGCCTTCAGGGTGTGACTGAAGCTTTCTTT. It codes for CASSLQGVTEAFF.

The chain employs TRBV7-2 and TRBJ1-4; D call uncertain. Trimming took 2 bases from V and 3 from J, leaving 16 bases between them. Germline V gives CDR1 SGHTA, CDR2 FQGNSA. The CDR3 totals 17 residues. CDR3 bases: TGTGCCAGCAGCTTATCACCAGGTTCGGGAGCTAATGAAAAACTGTTTTTT. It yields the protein CASSLSPGSGANEKLFF.

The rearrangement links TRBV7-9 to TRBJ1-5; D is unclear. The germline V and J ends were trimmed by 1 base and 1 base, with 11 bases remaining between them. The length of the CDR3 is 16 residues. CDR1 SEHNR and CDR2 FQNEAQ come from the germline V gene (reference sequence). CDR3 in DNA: TGTGCCAGCAGCTTAGGCCTAGGAGGGAGCAATCAGCCCCAGCATTTT. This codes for CASSLGLGGSNQPQHF.

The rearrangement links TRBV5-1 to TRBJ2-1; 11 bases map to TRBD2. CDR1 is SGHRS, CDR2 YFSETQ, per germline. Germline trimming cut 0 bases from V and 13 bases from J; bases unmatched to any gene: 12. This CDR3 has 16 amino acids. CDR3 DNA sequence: TGCGCCAGCAGCTTGGTGGTAGCGGGAGGGCCCATGGGCCAGTTCTTC. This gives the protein CASSLVVAGGPMGQFF. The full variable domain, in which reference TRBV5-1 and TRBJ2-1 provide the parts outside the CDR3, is KAGVTQTPRYLIKTRGQQVTLSCSPISGHRSVSWYQQTPGQGLQFLFEYFSETQRNKGNFPGRFSGRQFSNSRSEMNVSTLELGDSALYLCASSLVVAGGPMGQFFGPGTRLTVL.

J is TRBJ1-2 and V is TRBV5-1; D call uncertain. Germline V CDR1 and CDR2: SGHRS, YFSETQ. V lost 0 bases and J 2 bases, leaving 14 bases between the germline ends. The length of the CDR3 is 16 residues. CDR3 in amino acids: CASSLEPPAGNYGYTF. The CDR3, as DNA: TGCGCCAGCAGCTTGGAGCCTCCGGCGGGGAACTATGGCTACACCTTC.